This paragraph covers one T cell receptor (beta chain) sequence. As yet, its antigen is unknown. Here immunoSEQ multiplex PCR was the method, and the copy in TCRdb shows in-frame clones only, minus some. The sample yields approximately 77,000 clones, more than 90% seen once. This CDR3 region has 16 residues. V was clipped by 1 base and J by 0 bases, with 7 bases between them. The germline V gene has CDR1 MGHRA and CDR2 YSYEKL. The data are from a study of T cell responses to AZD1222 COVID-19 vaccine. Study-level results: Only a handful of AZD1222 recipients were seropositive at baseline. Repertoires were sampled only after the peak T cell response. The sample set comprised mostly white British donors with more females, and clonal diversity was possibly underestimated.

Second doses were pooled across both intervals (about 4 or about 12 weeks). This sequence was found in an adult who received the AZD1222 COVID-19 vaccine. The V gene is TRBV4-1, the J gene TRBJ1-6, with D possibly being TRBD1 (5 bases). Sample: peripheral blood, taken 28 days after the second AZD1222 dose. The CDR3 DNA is TGCGCCAGCAGCCAAGGACAGAGCTCCTATAATTCACCCCTCCACTTT. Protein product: CASSQGQSSYNSPLHF.